A selection of T cell receptor beta chains follows, all from one sample in a study of blood T cell repertoires in COVID-19. Sequencing was performed with immunoSEQ multiplex PCR; in TCRdb, only in-frame clones are kept and a portion is missing. The repertoire consists of fewer than 350,000 clones, with around 90% occurring once and the leading ten covering over 2%. Sequenced: PBMCs or T cells enriched from blood (not recorded which). Receptors were obtained from a middle-aged woman with acute COVID-19. The CDR3 runs from the conserved cysteine through the conserved F or W. A D gene is named only where the DNA matches it firmly. The listing skips clone size in some rows; elsewhere it reads once, few, many or a size class.

D,size,V,J,DNA,CDR3
NA,NA,TRBV29-1,TRBJ1-1,TGCAGCGTTACGAGTGCGAACACTGAAGCTTTCTTT,CSVTSANTEAFF
NA,NA,TRBV7-6,TRBJ2-3,TGTGCCAGCAGCTTAGAAGCGAGAGGCACAGATACGCAGTATTTT,CASSLEARGTDTQYF
TRBD2,NA,TRBV12-3/TRBV12-4,TRBJ2-3,TGTGCCAGCAGGCTAGCGGGAGGGGATACGCAGTATTTT,CASRLAGGDTQYF
TRBD2,NA,TRBV3-1/TRBV3-2,TRBJ2-7,TGTGCCAGCAGCCCACGACTAAGCGGGGTCCTCGAGCAGTACTTC,CASSPRLSGVLEQYF
TRBD2,once,TRBV7-3,TRBJ2-1,TGTGCCAGCAGCTTAACAACTAGCGGGGGGGATGAGCAGTTCTTC,CASSLTTSGGDEQFF
TRBD1,NA,TRBV3-1/TRBV3-2,TRBJ1-6,TGTGCCAGCAGCCCCTGGACAGGGATGGGGAATTCACCCCTCCACTTT,CASSPWTGMGNSPLHF
NA,few,TRBV5-5,TRBJ1-2,TGTGCCAGCAGCTTGGTAGGACACCAAAACTATGGCTACACCTTC,CASSLVGHQNYGYTF
NA,few,TRBV5-1,TRBJ2-7,TGCGCCAGCAGCTTCCAGGGGTACGAGCAGTACTTC,CASSFQGYEQYF
NA,NA,TRBV9,TRBJ1-1,TGTGCCAGCAGCCCACGGGGGATTCTGAACACTGAAGCTTTCTTT,CASSPRGILNTEAFF
TRBD1,NA,TRBV6-1,TRBJ2-4,TGTGCCAGCAGGGAAGGGACAGGAATAGCCAAAAACATTCAGTACTTC,CASREGTGIAKNIQYF